This T cell receptor (beta chain) is drawn from a study of tumor-infiltrating lymphocytes in primary liver carcinoma. A remark on this clonotype: A much larger clone is a single base away; this may be a read error.

CDR1 and CDR2 (germline): ENHRY, SYGVKD. The CDR3 consists of 11 residues. A primer matching the constant region was used to make TCR beta cDNA from around 460 ng of total RNA. Each TCR beta library was derived from three nested multiplex PCR rounds that employed slightly modified ARM-PCR. With TRBV1-TRBV30 forward primers and a C-beta reverse primer, the first two PCR rounds were run for about 10 cycles each. TCRdb re-called the multiplex PCR reads through MiXCR, storing one row per CDR3 protein. The data hold fewer than 350,000 distinct CDR3 sequences, with more than 55% observed a single time. The study extracted blood RNA from unsorted whole blood and also extracted germline DNA.

Sequences were obtained from peripheral blood. The rearrangement links TRBV10-3 to TRBJ2-1; D is possibly TRBD1 or TRBD2 (6 bases each). The TCR originated in a man aged 40-50 years with primary liver carcinoma and hepatitis B virus infection. CDR3 region: CTAQGGFEQFF. The DNA for the CDR3 is TGTACCGCCCAAGGGGGGTTTGAGCAGTTCTTC.